The T cell receptor beta chain under discussion was sequenced for a study of blood T cell repertoires in COVID-19 (dated by TCRdb to 2018 to 2021). A note on the overall study: Collaborator samples came from the United States, Italy and Spain and covered acute and convalescent phases of COVID-19. Samples came from the ongoing ImmuneRACE study (first 160 participants) plus 1,254 subjects from 6 global collaborators. The repertoires were released in a freely available public database intended as a resource for research on the immune response to SARS-CoV-2. Where available, HLA class I and class II types were obtained from metadata supplied by the sample provider rather than from assay-based typing. Deeply sampled blood TCRbeta repertoires from subjects exposed to, actively infected with, or recovered from COVID-19 were included in the dataset. Nearly every sample came with metadata listing a de-identified subject ID, COVID-19 status, age in years and sex. The material from the prospective study consisted of cDNA or gDNA derived from T cells, B-cell-depleted T cells, or PBMCs. What the work shows at the level of the full study, not this receptor alone: The quantity of clinical and demographic metadata differed by source and by participant and was supplied without curation.

TCRbeta CDR3 regions were amplified from genomic DNA using the immunoSEQ Assay, a bias-controlled multiplex PCR. In the source study's methods: Within the assay, amplification of reference gene primers was used to estimate how many nucleated cells each sample contained. To quantify the absolute abundance of each unique TCRbeta CDR3 rearrangement, sequence reads were collapsed and filtered. Productive Simpson clonality was computed per sample as the square root of Simpson's diversity index over productive rearrangements. Here the immuneACCESS table is served through TCRdb, limited to in-frame sequences with V and J called. Missing clones are a known gap in these copies; in checked studies unresolved V genes cover under half, and the rest lacks a known reason. The V and J calls and the clone size are those of that table, but D and trimming were determined from the DNA. This sample holds 180,000 or so clones; 89% were observed only once. The ten largest clones capture under 3% of the sample.

Of note for this clone: Its antigen has not been determined. No per-base quality is available; no much larger clone lies one base away.

Participants in the prospective study were aged roughly 18 to 100 years, lived in under 30 United States geographic areas, and enrolled through a virtual design. In the prospective study, cohorts were assigned on the basis of participant-reported clinical history obtained from a screening survey and a study questionnaire. Mobile phlebotomists in the prospective study collected whole blood, serum and a nasopharyngeal or oropharyngeal swab from every participant. Over a roughly two-month period, participants in the prospective study had the option of providing additional blood draws and questionnaires. Before DNA extraction, blood samples from the prospective study were shipped at room temperature or frozen. The germline V gene encodes CDR1 LNHDA and CDR2 SQIVND (reference sequence). V and J lose 3 bases and 3 bases, and a span of 18 bases separates them. The CDR3 runs 16 residues from the cysteine to the phenylalanine. The DNA shown is the 48-base CDR3, in frame from base 1.

The sample taken for sequencing was PBMCs or T cells enriched from blood (not recorded which). Here the chain combines TRBV19 and TRBJ2-7, and possibly TRBD2, on 7 matching bases. The TCR was taken from a woman in her forties with acute COVID-19. The nucleotide sequence is given as TGTGCCAGTAGTATCACGCAGGGGACTAAGTACTACGAGCAGTACTTC. Its coded protein is CASSITQGTKYYEQYF.